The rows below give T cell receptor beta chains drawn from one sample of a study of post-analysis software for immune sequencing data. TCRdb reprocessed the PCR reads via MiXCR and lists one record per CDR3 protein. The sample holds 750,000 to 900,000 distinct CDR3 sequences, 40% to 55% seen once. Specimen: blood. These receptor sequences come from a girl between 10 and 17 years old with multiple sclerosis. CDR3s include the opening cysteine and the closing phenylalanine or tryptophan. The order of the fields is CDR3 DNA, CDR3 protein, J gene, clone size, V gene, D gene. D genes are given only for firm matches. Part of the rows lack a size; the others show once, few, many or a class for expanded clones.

CDR3 DNA: TGTGCCAGCAGCGTAGAGGGAGGAGGAGGTACGCAGTATTTT
CDR3 protein: CASSVEGGGGTQYF
J gene: TRBJ2-3
clone size: -
V gene: TRBV9
D gene: -

CDR3 DNA: TGCGCCAGCAGCCAAGGTTCGGTCGATGAGCAGTTCTTC
CDR3 protein: CASSQGSVDEQFF
J gene: TRBJ2-1
clone size: -
V gene: TRBV4-3
D gene: -

CDR3 DNA: TGTGCCAGCAGAACCTCCGGGACTAGCGGGAGGGTCGAGGGTTCCTACAATGAGCAGTTCTTC
CDR3 protein: CASRTSGTSGRVEGSYNEQFF
J gene: TRBJ2-1
clone size: -
V gene: TRBV12-3/TRBV12-4
D gene: TRBD2

CDR3 DNA: TGTGCCAGCAGCCCGCGGGACAGGGGGTTCCCATCCTATGGCTACACCTTC
CDR3 protein: CASSPRDRGFPSYGYTF
J gene: TRBJ1-2
clone size: few
V gene: TRBV7-9
D gene: TRBD1

CDR3 DNA: TGCAGCGTGCCCTCGGGGCCTATCTACAATGAGCAGTTCTTC
CDR3 protein: CSVPSGPIYNEQFF
J gene: TRBJ2-1
clone size: -
V gene: TRBV29-1
D gene: -

CDR3 DNA: TGTGGAGGACAGGTTGGAGAGACCCAGTACTTC
CDR3 protein: CGGQVGETQYF
J gene: TRBJ2-5
clone size: -
V gene: TRBV2
D gene: TRBD1

CDR3 DNA: TGTGCCACCAGTGATTTCCTCGGTGGGGAGACCCAGTACTTC
CDR3 protein: CATSDFLGGETQYF
J gene: TRBJ2-5
clone size: few
V gene: TRBV24-1
D gene: -

CDR3 DNA: TGCAGCGCCGAGACCGGGACAGGGTGGACCCAGTACTTC
CDR3 protein: CSAETGTGWTQYF
J gene: TRBJ2-5
clone size: -
V gene: TRBV29-1
D gene: TRBD1

CDR3 DNA: TGTGCCAGCACCCGAAACAGGGCCGCTCAGCCCCAGCATTTT
CDR3 protein: CASTRNRAAQPQHF
J gene: TRBJ1-5
clone size: many
V gene: TRBV25-1
D gene: -

CDR3 DNA: TGCAGTGCATCTGACAACCAAGAGACCCAGTACTTC
CDR3 protein: CSASDNQETQYF
J gene: TRBJ2-5
clone size: -
V gene: TRBV20-1
D gene: -

CDR3 DNA: TGTGCCAGCAGCATCGGGACGGGCGGATGGACCCAGTACTTC
CDR3 protein: CASSIGTGGWTQYF
J gene: TRBJ2-5
clone size: -
V gene: TRBV7-9
D gene: -

CDR3 DNA: TGTGCCAGCAGCTTAGTCCCCACTTTTGCAACTAATGAAAAACTGTTTTTT
CDR3 protein: CASSLVPTFATNEKLFF
J gene: TRBJ1-4
clone size: -
V gene: TRBV7-9
D gene: -

CDR3 DNA: TGTGCCAGCAGCGTAGGACAGGGGAGAATCGGAGAAGGCTACACCTTC
CDR3 protein: CASSVGQGRIGEGYTF
J gene: TRBJ1-2
clone size: -
V gene: TRBV9
D gene: TRBD1

CDR3 DNA: TGTGCCAGCAGTTTTGGACAGGGGGCGTACAATGAGCAGTTCTTC
CDR3 protein: CASSFGQGAYNEQFF
J gene: TRBJ2-1
clone size: many
V gene: TRBV7-9
D gene: TRBD1

CDR3 DNA: TGTGCCAGCAGCTTAGGACAGGGAGAGACCCAGCACTTC
CDR3 protein: CASSLGQGETQHF
J gene: TRBJ2-5
clone size: -
V gene: TRBV13
D gene: -

CDR3 DNA: TGCGCCAGCAGCAACCAGACAGGCCTCTACGAGCAGTACTTC
CDR3 protein: CASSNQTGLYEQYF
J gene: TRBJ2-7
clone size: once
V gene: TRBV5-1
D gene: -

CDR3 DNA: TGTGCCAGCAGTTACAAGGGCATGGTCAATGAGCAGTTCTTC
CDR3 protein: CASSYKGMVNEQFF
J gene: TRBJ2-1
clone size: -
V gene: TRBV6-5
D gene: -

CDR3 DNA: TGTGCCAGCAGCCGCGGGGGCCTCTATGGCTACACCTTC
CDR3 protein: CASSRGGLYGYTF
J gene: TRBJ1-2
clone size: few
V gene: TRBV12-3/TRBV12-4
D gene: -

CDR3 DNA: TGTGCCAGCAGTGAACCAGCGATCTGGGAGCAGTACTTC
CDR3 protein: CASSEPAIWEQYF
J gene: TRBJ2-7
clone size: -
V gene: TRBV6-1
D gene: -

CDR3 DNA: TGCGCCAGCAGCTCGGTCGTCGGCCGGAACAATGAGCAGTTCTTC
CDR3 protein: CASSSVVGRNNEQFF
J gene: TRBJ2-1
clone size: -
V gene: TRBV5-1
D gene: -

CDR3 DNA: TGTGCCAGCTCTGGGGGACTAGCGGACAACTACGAGCAGTACTTC
CDR3 protein: CASSGGLADNYEQYF
J gene: TRBJ2-7
clone size: -
V gene: TRBV13
D gene: TRBD2

CDR3 DNA: TGTGCCAGCAGTTTTGGACTAGCGGGAGGTTTCGCCCAAGAGACCCAGTACTTC
CDR3 protein: CASSFGLAGGFAQETQYF
J gene: TRBJ2-5
clone size: -
V gene: TRBV28
D gene: TRBD2

CDR3 DNA: TGTGCCAGCAGTGACGGGGGACAGTCGCGCGAAAAACTGTTTTTT
CDR3 protein: CASSDGGQSREKLFF
J gene: TRBJ1-4
clone size: -
V gene: TRBV25-1
D gene: TRBD1

CDR3 DNA: TGCAGTGCTGAAGGTACAAGGAGCAAAAACATTCAGTACTTC
CDR3 protein: CSAEGTRSKNIQYF
J gene: TRBJ2-4
clone size: few
V gene: TRBV20-1
D gene: -

CDR3 DNA: TGTGCCAGCAGTAGACCTCCTAGCGGGAGCCCCCGTAGGACCCAGTACTTC
CDR3 protein: CASSRPPSGSPRRTQYF
J gene: TRBJ2-5
clone size: -
V gene: TRBV28
D gene: TRBD2

CDR3 DNA: TGTGCTAGCAGCGCGGGGCAGAGTGCAGATACGCAGTATTTT
CDR3 protein: CASSAGQSADTQYF
J gene: TRBJ2-3
clone size: -
V gene: TRBV7-7
D gene: -

CDR3 DNA: TGTGCCAGCAGCCCTCCGACAGGGGGCACCTACAATGAGCAGTTCTTC
CDR3 protein: CASSPPTGGTYNEQFF
J gene: TRBJ2-1
clone size: -
V gene: TRBV7-9
D gene: TRBD1

CDR3 DNA: TGCAGCGACAGGGTAGGGGGGCTCGGCTACACCTTC
CDR3 protein: CSDRVGGLGYTF
J gene: TRBJ1-2
clone size: -
V gene: TRBV29-1
D gene: -

CDR3 DNA: TGTGCCAGCAGCCAGGACCGGAGAGGCTACACCTTC
CDR3 protein: CASSQDRRGYTF
J gene: TRBJ1-2
clone size: many
V gene: TRBV14
D gene: -

CDR3 DNA: TGCGCCAGCAGCGGACTCCAGGGGGTTGGCTACACCTTC
CDR3 protein: CASSGLQGVGYTF
J gene: TRBJ1-2
clone size: -
V gene: TRBV4-3
D gene: TRBD1

CDR3 DNA: TGTGCCAGCAGCGTAGAGAAGACCACAGATACGCAGTATTTT
CDR3 protein: CASSVEKTTDTQYF
J gene: TRBJ2-3
clone size: -
V gene: TRBV9
D gene: -

CDR3 DNA: TGCGCCAGCAGTCCTACAGGGGGGACGGGGTACGAGCAGTACTTC
CDR3 protein: CASSPTGGTGYEQYF
J gene: TRBJ2-7
clone size: once
V gene: TRBV5-1
D gene: TRBD1

CDR3 DNA: TGCGCCAGCAGCTTTAAGGATACGCAGTATTTT
CDR3 protein: CASSFKDTQYF
J gene: TRBJ2-3
clone size: -
V gene: TRBV5-1
D gene: -

CDR3 DNA: TGCGTCAGCAGCTTGCTGGCCGGTGGGGGCTACACCTTC
CDR3 protein: CVSSLLAGGGYTF
J gene: TRBJ1-2
clone size: -
V gene: TRBV5-1
D gene: -

CDR3 DNA: TGCAGTGCCCCGGGGCCGGGCACAGATACGCAGTATTTT
CDR3 protein: CSAPGPGTDTQYF
J gene: TRBJ2-3
clone size: -
V gene: TRBV20-1
D gene: -

CDR3 DNA: TGTGCCAGCAGCGTACCTAACAATGAGCAGTTCTTC
CDR3 protein: CASSVPNNEQFF
J gene: TRBJ2-1
clone size: few
V gene: TRBV9
D gene: -

CDR3 DNA: TGCAGTGCTCAGGGGGCACAAAAGAACACTGAAGCTTTCTTT
CDR3 protein: CSAQGAQKNTEAFF
J gene: TRBJ1-1
clone size: few
V gene: TRBV20-1
D gene: TRBD1

CDR3 DNA: TGTGCCAGCAGCCCCCTGGCTAGCGGGATAGGCTCCTACAATGAGCAGTTCTTC
CDR3 protein: CASSPLASGIGSYNEQFF
J gene: TRBJ2-1
clone size: -
V gene: TRBV7-3
D gene: TRBD2

CDR3 DNA: TGTGTCATCAGAGGAGGGGGGGGGCACGAGACCCAGTACTTC
CDR3 protein: CVIRGGGGHETQYF
J gene: TRBJ2-5
clone size: -
V gene: TRBV10-3
D gene: -

CDR3 DNA: TGTGCCAGCAGTTTAGGAGTGACTAGCCAAGAGACCCAGTACTTC
CDR3 protein: CASSLGVTSQETQYF
J gene: TRBJ2-5
clone size: -
V gene: TRBV27
D gene: -

CDR3 DNA: TGTGCCAGCAATCCCAGTCCGGGACTGGAGCAGTTCTTC
CDR3 protein: CASNPSPGLEQFF
J gene: TRBJ2-1
clone size: -
V gene: TRBV27
D gene: -

CDR3 DNA: TGTGCCAGCAGGCCGGGACTAGGGAGTGAGACCCAGTACTTC
CDR3 protein: CASRPGLGSETQYF
J gene: TRBJ2-5
clone size: -
V gene: TRBV6-6
D gene: TRBD2

CDR3 DNA: TGTGCCATCAGTGCCACGGATGGAGGCTACACCTTC
CDR3 protein: CAISATDGGYTF
J gene: TRBJ1-2
clone size: few
V gene: TRBV10-3
D gene: -

CDR3 DNA: TGCAGTGTTAGAGACAGAGAGGAGGGTATCCGATCACCCCTCCACTTT
CDR3 protein: CSVRDREEGIRSPLHF
J gene: TRBJ1-6
clone size: -
V gene: TRBV20-1
D gene: -

CDR3 DNA: TGTGCCAGCAGTCCCGGGACTAGCGGGAGGAAGCAAGAGACCCAGTACTTC
CDR3 protein: CASSPGTSGRKQETQYF
J gene: TRBJ2-5
clone size: -
V gene: TRBV6-6
D gene: TRBD2

CDR3 DNA: TGTGCCAGCAGTGAAGGGGGGACAGGGTTAGGTCAGCCCCAGCATTTT
CDR3 protein: CASSEGGTGLGQPQHF
J gene: TRBJ1-5
clone size: -
V gene: TRBV2
D gene: TRBD1

CDR3 DNA: TGCAGTGCTACTACTAGCGGCACAGATACGCAGTATTTT
CDR3 protein: CSATTSGTDTQYF
J gene: TRBJ2-3
clone size: -
V gene: TRBV20-1
D gene: TRBD2

CDR3 DNA: TGCAGTGCTGAATTCGCGGGAGGAATACAAGGGGATGAGCAGTACTTC
CDR3 protein: CSAEFAGGIQGDEQYF
J gene: TRBJ2-5
clone size: -
V gene: TRBV20-1
D gene: TRBD2

CDR3 DNA: TGTGCCATCAGTGAGACCCAGCGGGAGCAGTACTTC
CDR3 protein: CAISETQREQYF
J gene: TRBJ2-5
clone size: few
V gene: TRBV10-3
D gene: TRBD2

CDR3 DNA: TGTGCCAGCAGCTCCATAGTTGAGACCCAGTACTTC
CDR3 protein: CASSSIVETQYF
J gene: TRBJ2-5
clone size: few
V gene: TRBV7-9
D gene: -

CDR3 DNA: TGCAGTGCCCCGGGCGGGAGGCCCCCAAGTAACTACAATGAGCAGTTCTTC
CDR3 protein: CSAPGGRPPSNYNEQFF
J gene: TRBJ2-1
clone size: few
V gene: TRBV20-1
D gene: TRBD2

CDR3 DNA: TGCAGCGTTGGTCTTTCGGACAGACAAGAGACCCAGTACTTC
CDR3 protein: CSVGLSDRQETQYF
J gene: TRBJ2-5
clone size: few
V gene: TRBV29-1
D gene: -

CDR3 DNA: TGTGCCAGCAGCCCCCACAGCTCCTACGAGCAGTACTTC
CDR3 protein: CASSPHSSYEQYF
J gene: TRBJ2-7
clone size: few
V gene: TRBV4-2
D gene: -